This TCR beta chain stems from a study of beta chain features in type 1 diabetes. Isolated RNA was reverse transcribed in full, so expressed TCRB transcripts were sequenced. The table came from immunoSEQ multiplex PCR; TCRdb's copy has only in-frame clones and leaves some out. The sample contains hundreds of thousands of clones, 12% to 15% of which appear only once. This clone has more than one count but fewer than ten. This receptor was obtained from a man younger than 40 in good health. Sequenced sample: central memory CD4+ T cells from blood.

CDR3 nucleotide sequence: TGTGCCATCGACCCCGGGGGGCGGGAGACCCAGTACTTC. Its translation is CAIDPGGRETQYF. The chain couples TRBV7-9 to TRBJ2-5; possible D gene TRBD2, 7 bases. There are 13 residues in the CDR3. Trimming removed 10 bases at V and 5 bases at J, with 17 bases between. Germline assignment: CDR1 SEHNR and CDR2 FQNEAQ (reference sequence).